This T cell receptor (beta chain) was captured by sequencing in a study of blood T cell repertoires in COVID-19. Measured with immunoSEQ multiplex PCR; TCRdb has only the in-frame clones, and not every one. The data hold hundreds of thousands of clones, with about 87% observed a single time. Germline assignment: CDR1 SGHNT and CDR2 YYREEE (reference sequence). CDR3 length: 17 residues. The V end lost 2 bases, the J end lost 4 bases, and 21 bases lay between the germline ends. The Seattle patients joined while their infection was active and were tracked longitudinally afterward. The chain combines TRBV5-4 with TRBJ1-1; D gene ambiguous. The receptor comes from a woman between 50 and 59 years old with COVID-19, enrolled during active disease. The material sequenced was peripheral blood. This chain's CDR3 is CASSFDGRQIAATEAFF. The DNA for the CDR3 is TGTGCCAGCAGCTTCGACGGCAGGCAGATAGCGGCCACTGAAGCTTTCTTT. The whole variable domain, remainder taken from reference TRBV5-4 and TRBJ1-1, is ETGVTQSPTHLIKTRGQQVTLRCSSQSGHNTVSWYQQALGQGPQFIFQYYREEENGRGNFPPRFSGLQFPNYSSELNVNALELDDSALYLCASSFDGRQIAATEAFFGQGTRLTVV.